These 27 T cell receptor beta chains share one sample of origin, sequenced in a study of T cells after yellow fever vaccination. TCRdb analysed the 5' RACE reads with MiXCR anew, one entry per CDR3 protein. The profile shows roughly 500,000 distinct CDR3 sequences, 15% to 20% of them singletons. This sample comprised PBMCs, obtained 15 days after the yellow fever booster vaccination. The receptor set was obtained from a man aged 30 to 39 who received the YFV17D yellow fever vaccine.

This clonotype turned up a few times. The chain employs TRBV7-8 and TRBJ1-1, with D hard to call. The CDR3 is 13 residues long. Germline V gene lookup returns CDR1 SGHVS and CDR2 FQNEAQ. V was cut by 3 bases and J by 1 base, with 6 bases left in between. The CDR3: CASSLWSNTEAFF. The CDR3 DNA follows: TGTGCCAGCAGCTTGTGGTCGAACACTGAAGCTTTCTTT.

V usage is TRBV20-1 and J usage is TRBJ2-1, with 10 nucleotides matching TRBD2. Germline values: CDR1 DFQATT, CDR2 SNEGSKA (reference sequence). Unmatched junction bases numbered 4, after V lost 2 bases and J lost 3 bases. The CDR3 contains 15 residues. In nucleotides, the CDR3 is TGCAGTGCTAGACTAGCGGGAGCGATCTACAATGAGCAGTTCTTC. It translates to CSARLAGAIYNEQFF.

The chain links TRBV29-1 to TRBJ2-3; tentatively, D is TRBD1 (6 bases). The CDR3 runs to 14 residues. Germline assignment: CDR1 SQVTM and CDR2 ANQGSEA. Trimming took 7 bases from V and 1 from J, leaving 15 bases between them. CDR3: CSGGTGLGTDTQYF. CDR3 DNA sequence: TGCAGCGGCGGAACAGGGCTAGGCACAGATACGCAGTATTTT.

This clonotype has only a few counts. The chain carries TRBV7-3 and TRBJ2-2; 12 nucleotides align to TRBD2. CDR3 length equals 16 residues. Per the germline V gene, CDR1 is SGHTA and CDR2 is FQGTGA. V was pared by 5 bases and J by 4 bases, with 5 bases of the junction left unmatched. CDR3 region: CASSTLAGGRTGELFF. The CDR3 bases are TGTGCCAGCAGCACACTAGCGGGAGGTCGCACCGGGGAGCTGTTTTTT.

This clonotype was seen just once. The V and J genes are TRBV5-1 and TRBJ2-7; 9 nucleotides align to TRBD1. The trim removed 4 bases at V and 3 bases at J, leaving 8 bases unmatched. The germline V gene encodes CDR1 SGHRS and CDR2 YFSETQ. The CDR3 is made up of 15 amino acids. The CDR3 DNA is TGCGCCAGCAGCCCTAGAACGACAGGGGGCTACGAGCAGTACTTC. It is translated as CASSPRTTGGYEQYF.

In its sample, this clonotype was seen a few times. The chain employs TRBV29-1 and TRBJ1-1; D possibly corresponds to TRBD1 (5 bases). Germline values: CDR1 SQVTM, CDR2 ANQGSEA. Trimming shortened V by 4 bases and J by 0 bases, and 9 bases separated the two germline ends. This CDR3 region has 13 residues. The CDR3 reads CSVGQTLNTEAFF. The CDR3, as DNA: TGCAGCGTTGGACAGACCTTGAACACTGAAGCTTTCTTT.

The chain links TRBV6-2 or TRBV6-3 to TRBJ2-3; D is possibly TRBD1 (5 bases). Per the germline V gene, CDR1 is MNHEY and CDR2 is SVGEGT. The CDR3 loop spans 16 amino acids. The V end lost 2 bases, the J end lost 2 bases, and 14 bases lay between the germline ends. The CDR3 DNA is TGTGCCAGCAGTTACCTGCCTTCAGGGATCACAGATACGCAGTATTTT. This gives the protein CASSYLPSGITDTQYF.

The chain uses TRBV3-1 and TRBJ2-1; TRBD2 agrees at 10 bases. Losses at the gene ends were 1 base for V and 3 bases for J; bases not matched to a gene: 3. The germline gives CDR1 LGHDT, CDR2 YNNKEL (reference sequence). This CDR3 contains 16 residues. CDR3 in amino acids: CASSQGSGRFYNEQFF. The DNA for the CDR3 is TGTGCCAGCAGCCAAGGTAGCGGGAGGTTCTACAATGAGCAGTTCTTC.

This clonotype turned up a few times. The gene calls are TRBV12-3 or TRBV12-4 and TRBJ2-2; D may be TRBD2 (6 bases). The V gene lost 10 bases and the J gene lost 1 base, with 16 bases spanning the gap. The CDR3 loop spans 15 amino acids. The CDR3 region is CATVLLAENTGELFF. CDR3 coding DNA: TGTGCCACCGTACTTTTAGCGGAGAACACCGGGGAGCTGTTTTTT.

This clonotype was counted only a few times. The chain combines TRBV20-1 with TRBJ2-7; 7 positions agree with TRBD2. The germline gives CDR1 DFQATT, CDR2 SNEGSKA (reference sequence). CDR3 length: 14 amino acids. Trimming at V came to 6 bases and at J to 0 bases, leaving 8 bases not matched to a gene. The CDR3 loop reads CSAVLAGPSYEQYF. CDR3 nucleotides: TGCAGTGCCGTATTAGCGGGTCCCTCCTACGAGCAGTACTTC.

The J gene is TRBJ2-5, the V gene TRBV28; TRBD1 agrees at 11 bases. V shed 2 bases, J shed 1 base, and the junction held 3 bases outside the gene matches. The CDR3 is 16 amino acids. Per the germline V gene, CDR1 is MDHEN and CDR2 is SYDVKM. CDR3 residues: CASSLGQGAIQETQYF. CDR3 nucleotides: TGTGCCAGCAGTTTAGGACAGGGGGCGATCCAAGAGACCCAGTACTTC.

This clonotype was counted a few times. The chain has TRBV29-1 and TRBJ2-7, with 8 bases that match TRBD1. V trimming: 5 bases; J trimming: 2 bases; junction bases outside the gene matches: 14. The CDR3 runs to 16 residues. Germline CDR1 is SQVTM and CDR2 is ANQGSEA. The CDR3 sequence is CSVRGGQGAPTYEQYF. CDR3 nucleotides: TGCAGCGTTCGAGGGGGTCAGGGGGCGCCGACCTACGAGCAGTACTTC.

The chain is built from TRBV5-8 and TRBJ2-1, with TRBD2 as a possible D gene (5 bases). The ends were cut back, 4 bases at V and 6 bases at J, with 11 bases in the middle. CDR3 size: 13 residues. The germline V gene encodes CDR1 SGHTS and CDR2 YDEGEE. Here the CDR3 reads CASSRGWTNEQFF. The CDR3 region has the DNA TGTGCCAGCAGCCGCGGGTGGACCAATGAGCAGTTCTTC.

V usage is TRBV5-1 and J usage is TRBJ2-5, with D possibly TRBD2 on 6 matching bases. Germline V gives CDR1 SGHRS, CDR2 YFSETQ. V was shortened by 4 bases and J by 3 bases, with 16 bases between the two germline ends. The CDR3 consists of 15 residues. CDR3 nucleotide sequence: TGCGCCAGCAGCCTTGGGGTAGGCGGGAAAGAGACCCAGTACTTC. It is translated as CASSLGVGGKETQYF. Full variable domain (outside the CDR3, taken from reference TRBV5-1 and TRBJ2-5): KAGVTQTPRYLIKTRGQQVTLSCSPISGHRSVSWYQQTPGQGLQFLFEYFSETQRNKGNFPGRFSGRQFSNSRSEMNVSTLELGDSALYLCASSLGVGGKETQYFGPGTRLLVL.

The table lists this clonotype with a few counts. This chain joins TRBV6-2 or TRBV6-3 and TRBJ2-1, with a weak D call TRBD2 (6 bases). Trimming pared 5 bases from V and 2 bases from J, leaving 13 bases between. The germline gives CDR1 MNHEY, CDR2 SVGEGT. There are 15 residues in the CDR3. The chain's CDR3 is CASSHWGVTYNEQFF. In DNA form, the CDR3 reads TGTGCCAGCAGTCACTGGGGGGTCACCTACAATGAGCAGTTCTTC.

This chain connects TRBV15 to TRBJ2-3; 8 bases are a match to TRBD2. There are 13 residues in the CDR3. The J segment lost 4 bases and the V segment lost 7 bases, leaving 4 bases of the junction unmatched. Germline CDR1 and CDR2: LNHNV and YYDKDF (reference sequence). This CDR3 is CATKRELADTQYF. DNA for the CDR3: TGTGCCACCAAGCGGGAGTTAGCAGATACGCAGTATTTT.

This chain connects TRBV20-1 to TRBJ2-3; D may correspond to TRBD1 or TRBD2 (6 bases each). This CDR3 is 15 amino acids long. Between the trimmed V and J ends, which lost 3 bases and 0 bases, there was a span of 13 bases. Looked up from germline, CDR1 is DFQATT and CDR2 is SNEGSKA (reference sequence). CDR3 nucleotide sequence: TGCAGTGCTAGTCGGGGGCCGGCTAGCACAGATACGCAGTATTTT. It translates to CSASRGPASTDTQYF.

Only a few counts were recorded for this clonotype. The chain links TRBV6-5 to TRBJ2-3, with D perhaps matching TRBD2 (6 bases). The CDR3 length is 14 residues. Per germline, CDR1 MNHEY and CDR2 SVGAGI. The germline V and J ends were trimmed by 7 bases and 5 bases, with 16 bases remaining between them. The CDR3 reads CASTIRNGGDTQYF. The DNA for the CDR3 is TGTGCCAGCACTATAAGAAACGGGGGAGATACGCAGTATTTT.

The V call is TRBV7-6, the J call TRBJ2-3; a weak D match, TRBD2 (5 bases). The CDR3 spans 12 residues. The V end lost 5 bases, the J end lost 8 bases, and 11 bases lay between the germline ends. Germline V CDR1 and CDR2: SGHVS, FNYEAQ. In DNA, the CDR3 is TGTGCCAGCAGCCCTCGGGCGGGTACGCAGTATTTT. It codes for CASSPRAGTQYF.

The chain joins TRBV5-1 to TRBJ2-1, with 11 bases that match TRBD2. The CDR3 runs 14 residues. The J segment lost 10 bases and the V segment lost 0 bases, leaving 3 bases of the junction unmatched. The V gene's germline CDR1 is SGHRS and CDR2 YFSETQ. The CDR3 nucleotides are TGCGCCAGCAGCTTGGGGACTAGCGGGCAAGAGCAGTTCTTC. The encoded protein is CASSLGTSGQEQFF.

This clonotype showed up just a few times. The rearrangement links TRBV19 to TRBJ2-7; possibly TRBD1 or TRBD2 for D (5 bases each). Trimming stripped 8 bases from V and 2 bases from J, with 16 bases between. This CDR3 is built from 14 residues. The germline V gene has CDR1 LNHDA and CDR2 SQIVND (reference sequence). CDR3 amino acids: CASAGTASTYEQYF. CDR3 in DNA: TGTGCCAGTGCCGGGACGGCAAGCACCTACGAGCAGTACTTC.

The V gene is TRBV4-3, the J gene TRBJ2-3; 7 nucleotides agree with TRBD1. CDR1 is LGHNA and CDR2 is YSLEER in the germline V gene. This CDR3 comprises 15 residues. With V trimmed by 3 bases and J by 0 bases, 3 bases remained unmatched. The CDR3, as DNA: TGCGCCAGCAGCCACGGACAGGCCAGCACAGATACGCAGTATTTT. This sequence encodes CASSHGQASTDTQYF.

This clonotype was found a few times. V gene TRBV5-1 combines with J gene TRBJ2-1; D may correspond to TRBD1 or TRBD2 (5 bases each). The CDR3 contains 14 residues. CDR1 and CDR2 (germline): SGHRS, YFSETQ. Trimming cost V 6 bases and J 2 bases, with 12 bases left between them. The CDR3 sequence is CASNPGTAYNEQFF. The CDR3 DNA reads as TGCGCCAGCAACCCCGGGACCGCCTACAATGAGCAGTTCTTC.

This clonotype was observed many times. The chain has TRBV20-1 and TRBJ2-7, with TRBD2 identical over 7 bases. V gave up 1 base and J gave up 5 bases; unmatched junction bases: 8. The CDR3 has 14 residues. CDR1 and CDR2 from the germline V gene are DFQATT and SNEGSKA (reference sequence). In nucleotides, the CDR3 is TGCAGTGCTAGAGTTTCAAGGGAGGGAAACGAGCAGTACTTC. Translation gives CSARVSREGNEQYF.

This clonotype came up many times. The genes are TRBV12-3 or TRBV12-4 and TRBJ2-3, with TRBD2 matching 13 bases. The CDR3 covers 16 residues. V lost 6 bases and J lost 0; bases outside the gene matches: 3. CDR3: CASSTTSGGSTDTQYF. For the CDR3, the DNA is TGTGCCAGCAGCACGACTAGCGGGGGGAGCACAGATACGCAGTATTTT.

This clonotype appeared many times. The chain recombines TRBV6-2 or TRBV6-3 with TRBJ1-1; a possible D gene is TRBD1 (6 bases). The CDR3 totals 13 residues. Trimming left V 5 bases short and J 8 bases short, with 15 bases between. The germline gives CDR1 MNHEY, CDR2 SVGEGT. CDR3 protein: CASSPSGQREAFF. CDR3 bases: TGTGCCAGCAGTCCTTCAGGACAGAGAGAAGCTTTCTTT.

This clonotype turned up a few times. V usage is TRBV20-1 and J usage is TRBJ2-2; TRBD2 matches 7 bases. Trimming cost V 6 bases and J 4 bases; bases outside gene matches: 14. This CDR3 contains 16 residues. Germline loops: CDR1 DFQATT, CDR2 SNEGSKA (reference sequence). CDR3 nucleotide sequence: TGCAGTGCCAAGACCGGCGGGGGAATCCTCACCGGGGAGCTGTTTTTT. Residues: CSAKTGGGILTGELFF.